The entry below gives a single T cell receptor (beta chain) sequence along with its context. Its antigen is not known. The data stem from a study of PD-1 blockade in classical Hodgkin lymphoma. Following autologous stem cell transplantation, relapse occurred in every patient, and exposure to brentuximab vedotin varied. The assay was immunoSEQ multiplex PCR, and TCRdb's table has in-frame clones only and misses some. The table shows over 50,000 clones, with around 85% occurring only once. The CDR3 runs to 13 residues. Trimming cost V 4 bases and J 9 bases, with 16 bases left between them. The germline V gene has CDR1 SGHNT and CDR2 YYREEE (reference sequence). General observations from the study: Exclusion applied to patients who initiated nivolumab less than 1 year following ASCT. CD4+ TCR diversity, unlike CD8+, climbed significantly by C4D1.

The origin of this receptor is a human donor with classical Hodgkin lymphoma. The starting material was peripheral blood mononuclear cells (PBMCs), obtained at baseline. The V and J genes are TRBV5-4 and TRBJ1-2; D remains unclear. CDR3 in DNA: TGTGCCAGCAGCCCGCCGGACCCCCCAAGCTACACCTTC. Translation gives CASSPPDPPSYTF.